This is a list of T cell receptor beta chains from one sample in a study of blood T cells in healthy people across ages. TCRdb redid the calling of the 5' RACE reads with MiXCR, one entry per CDR3 protein. The data hold 1.8 million or so distinct CDR3 sequences, with about two fifths observed a single time. Material for sequencing was blood. The source of these receptors is a human donor in good health. The CDR3 runs from the conserved cysteine through the conserved F or W. D genes are given only for firm matches. Part of the rows lack a size; the others show once, few, many or a class for expanded clones.

j_call,clone_size,v_call,d_call,cdr3_aa,cdr3_nt
TRBJ1-2,NA,TRBV12-3/TRBV12-4,NA,CASSFIPGAGYTF,TGTGCCAGCAGTTTTATCCCGGGGGCAGGCTACACCTTC
TRBJ2-7,NA,TRBV29-1,NA,CSFRTFEYEQYF,TGCAGCTTCAGGACTTTTGAATACGAGCAGTACTTC
TRBJ2-1,NA,TRBV14,NA,CASSHLRGAGNEQFF,TGTGCCAGCAGCCATCTTCGGGGGGCCGGGAATGAGCAGTTCTTC
TRBJ2-7,NA,TRBV7-2,TRBD2,CASSASGSSSYEQYF,TGTGCCAGCAGCGCTAGCGGCTCTAGCTCCTACGAGCAGTACTTC
TRBJ1-3,NA,TRBV5-1,NA,CASSLGPETFSGNTIYF,TGCGCCAGCAGCTTGGGTCCGGAGACCTTTTCTGGAAACACCATATATTTT
TRBJ2-6,NA,TRBV6-2/TRBV6-3,TRBD2,CASSSTGTSVHSGANVLTF,TGTGCCAGCAGCTCAACCGGGACTAGCGTACACTCTGGGGCCAACGTCCTGACTTTC
TRBJ1-3,few,TRBV6-1,TRBD1,CASSEWGTGPSGNTIYF,TGTGCCAGCAGTGAATGGGGGACAGGACCCTCTGGAAACACCATATATTTT
TRBJ2-1,NA,TRBV7-2,TRBD1,CASRLGTGSYEQFF,TGTGCCAGCAGACTCGGGACAGGGAGCTATGAGCAGTTCTTC
TRBJ2-4,NA,TRBV9,TRBD2,CASSVTSGVSNIQYF,TGTGCCAGCAGCGTAACTAGCGGGGTCAGTAACATTCAGTACTTC
TRBJ1-5,NA,TRBV4-1,NA,CASSQEAPGNQPQHF,TGCGCCAGCAGCCAGGAGGCCCCAGGTAATCAGCCCCAGCATTTT
TRBJ1-3,NA,TRBV10-3,NA,CAISLKGGASSGNTIYF,TGTGCCATCAGCCTCAAGGGGGGCGCCTCCTCTGGAAACACCATATATTTT
TRBJ2-7,few,TRBV5-1,TRBD2,CASSLRGSGGIPYEQYF,TGCGCCAGCAGCTTGCGGGGCAGCGGGGGGATCCCCTACGAGCAGTACTTC
TRBJ2-3,NA,TRBV2,NA,CASKFGGDADTQYF,TGTGCCAGCAAATTTGGCGGGGACGCAGATACGCAGTATTTT
TRBJ2-6,NA,TRBV27,TRBD1,CASSLFVGQGFSGANVLTF,TGTGCCAGCAGTTTGTTTGTGGGACAGGGATTCTCTGGGGCCAACGTCCTGACTTTC
TRBJ2-7,few,TRBV28,TRBD1,CASRNRGRAESSYEQYF,TGTGCCAGCCGAAACAGGGGGAGAGCCGAATCCTCCTACGAGCAGTACTTC
TRBJ1-1,NA,TRBV29-1,NA,CSVEEGTLGTEAFF,TGCAGCGTTGAGGAAGGCACCCTGGGGACTGAAGCTTTCTTT
TRBJ1-2,NA,TRBV25-1,TRBD1,CASSESGTAENYGYTF,TGTGCCAGCAGTGAATCCGGGACAGCCGAAAACTATGGCTACACCTTC
TRBJ2-5,few,TRBV29-1,NA,CSVTTEQETQYF,TGCAGCGTCACGACGGAGCAAGAGACCCAGTACTTC
TRBJ2-7,NA,TRBV15,NA,CATSRGYRLSSYEQYF,TGTGCCACCAGCAGAGGATACAGATTGAGCTCCTACGAGCAGTACTTC
TRBJ1-2,many,TRBV10-3,NA,CAISEGRADSRGYTF,TGTGCCATCAGTGAAGGACGGGCGGACAGCCGGGGCTACACCTTC
TRBJ2-1,NA,TRBV7-2,TRBD1,CASSLDRVKQFF,TGTGCCAGCAGTTTGGACAGGGTGAAGCAGTTCTTC
TRBJ1-4,NA,TRBV3-1,NA,CASSQDTNEKLFF,TGTGCCAGCAGCCAAGACACTAATGAAAAACTGTTTTTT
TRBJ2-1,NA,TRBV6-5,TRBD2,CASSYGVPGLAGGPDNEQFF,TGTGCCAGCAGTTATGGGGTCCCGGGACTAGCGGGGGGGCCGGACAATGAGCAGTTCTTC
TRBJ1-2,NA,TRBV24-1,NA,CATSPGGTIDGYTF,TGTGCCACCAGTCCTGGCGGGACAATCGATGGCTACACCTTC
TRBJ1-2,NA,TRBV27,NA,CASRTINYGYTF,TGTGCCAGCAGGACAATTAACTATGGCTACACCTTC
TRBJ2-3,NA,TRBV20-1,NA,CSARSSGDTQYF,TGCAGTGCTAGATCGAGCGGGGATACGCAGTATTTT
TRBJ2-3,few,TRBV29-1,NA,CSVRGRGTDTQYF,TGCAGCGTCCGAGGTCGTGGCACAGATACGCAGTATTTT
TRBJ1-4,NA,TRBV7-3,NA,CASSLTGKGGLNEKLFF,TGTGCCAGCAGCTTAACTGGCAAGGGAGGCCTTAATGAAAAACTGTTTTTT
TRBJ1-2,few,TRBV29-1,NA,CSVAQSNYGYTF,TGCAGCGTAGCTCAGAGTAACTATGGCTACACCTTC
TRBJ2-5,NA,TRBV7-9,NA,CASSSAGWETQYF,TGTGCCAGCAGCTCTGCGGGGTGGGAGACCCAGTACTTC
TRBJ2-1,NA,TRBV7-2,NA,CASSYGEILGNEQFF,TGTGCCAGCAGCTATGGGGAGATTTTGGGCAATGAGCAGTTCTTC
TRBJ2-3,NA,TRBV20-1,NA,CSARGPGGVTDTQYF,TGCAGTGCTAGGGGACCGGGGGGCGTCACAGATACGCAGTATTTT
TRBJ1-1,few,TRBV28,NA,CASSSSVYTEAFF,TGTGCCAGCAGCTCAAGCGTTTACACTGAAGCTTTCTTT
TRBJ1-2,few,TRBV4-2,NA,CASSQVPTNYGYTF,TGTGCCAGCAGCCAAGTACCAACTAACTATGGCTACACCTTC
TRBJ1-2,NA,TRBV29-1,NA,CSVEGGNFYGYTF,TGCAGCGTTGAAGGTGGAAACTTTTATGGCTACACCTTC
TRBJ2-7,few,TRBV20-1,NA,CSARAGAASYEQYF,TGCAGTGCTCGTGCAGGAGCAGCCTCCTACGAGCAGTACTTC
TRBJ1-2,few,TRBV29-1,NA,CGVAPRAALFGYTF,TGCGGCGTTGCCCCAAGGGCTGCCCTGTTTGGCTACACCTTC
TRBJ2-3,NA,TRBV28,TRBD2,CASSNPSGRSTDTQYF,TGTGCCAGCTCGAATCCTAGCGGAAGAAGCACAGATACGCAGTATTTT
TRBJ2-3,NA,TRBV7-2,NA,CASSSKQGRLSTDTQYF,TGTGCCAGCAGCTCGAAACAGGGCCGACTAAGCACAGATACGCAGTATTTT
TRBJ1-2,NA,TRBV20-1,NA,CSAREQHGYTF,TGCAGTGCTAGAGAGCAACATGGCTACACCTTC
TRBJ1-2,NA,TRBV4-1,NA,CASSQEMTTPGGYTF,TGCGCCAGCAGCCAAGAAATGACCACCCCGGGAGGCTACACCTTC
TRBJ2-5,NA,TRBV3-1,NA,CASSQDLTRRETQYF,TGTGCCAGCAGCCAAGATCTGACGAGGAGGGAGACCCAGTACTTC
TRBJ2-3,NA,TRBV4-2,NA,CASSQGGHANTQYF,TGTGCCAGCAGCCAAGGAGGCCACGCCAATACGCAGTATTTT
TRBJ2-5,NA,TRBV5-1,NA,CASQHSETRQETQYF,TGCGCCAGCCAACATAGCGAGACTCGGCAAGAGACCCAGTACTTC
TRBJ2-7,NA,TRBV5-1,NA,CASSLGSGTDEQYF,TGCGCCAGCAGCTTGGGATCAGGGACGGACGAGCAGTACTTC